This T cell receptor (beta chain) was sequenced for a study of blood T cell repertoires in COVID-19. Background on the study: From the United States, Italy and Spain came samples of acute and convalescent COVID-19. The cDNA or gDNA used as material had been derived from T cells, B-cell-depleted T cells, or PBMCs.

Clones were read by immunoSEQ multiplex PCR, and TCRdb kept only the in-frame ones, dropping some. The sample lists about 160,000 clones, 81% occurring once. Living in under 30 US areas, the participants were between roughly 18 and 90 years of age. Clinical histories supplied by participants themselves formed the basis of cohort assignment. This CDR3 spans 17 amino acids. The germline CDR1 and CDR2 sequences are SGHRS and YFSETQ. V lost 4 bases, J lost 0 bases, and 16 bases lay in between. The rearrangement links TRBV5-1 to TRBJ1-4; a weak D match, TRBD1 (5 bases). This clonotype was obtained from a woman aged 40 to 50 with acute COVID-19. Sequencing was done on a sample of PBMCs or T cells enriched from blood (not recorded which). The DNA of the CDR3 is TGCGCCAGCAGCCCGGGGGAGGGAATTCCAACTAATGAAAAACTGTTTTTT. It codes for CASSPGEGIPTNEKLFF.